The source of this T cell receptor (beta chain) is a study of OX40 agonist ivuxolimab in advanced cancers. Study-wide background: Intravenous ivuxolimab at 0.01 to 10 mg/kg was given to patients every 2 weeks.

General study findings and limits: Expanded clones belonging to CD8+ T cells outnumbered, on average, those of CD4+. At 0.1 to 3.0 mg/kg, CD4+ and CD8+ blood T cells expanded clonally by week 6. Among expanded peripheral T cells, antigen specificity went undetermined.

Germline loops: CDR1 SGHTA, CDR2 FQGNSA. CDR3 length: 16 residues. V dropped 1 base and J dropped 4 bases, with 16 bases sitting between them. Assay: immunoSEQ multiplex PCR; the TCRdb copy retains only in-frame clones and omits some. The sample carries fewer than 35,000 clones, more than 70% recorded once. Notes on this clone: Its antigen is unknown.

The material sequenced was CD4+ or CD8+ T cells sorted from blood, taken in a trial of the OX40 agonist ivuxolimab. The receptor was derived from an adult with an advanced solid tumor such as melanoma, head and neck, liver or kidney cancer. The rearrangement links TRBV7-2 to TRBJ2-5; tentative D call: TRBD1 (6 bases). Here the CDR3 reads CASSLGLGVGGETQYF. Here the CDR3 DNA reads TGTGCCAGCAGCTTAGGACTTGGGGTAGGGGGAGAGACCCAGTACTTC.